Each of the 31 T cell receptor beta chains below was sequenced from the same sample in a study of T cell responses to AZD1222 COVID-19 vaccine. Libraries were prepared by immunoSEQ multiplex PCR; TCRdb keeps only in-frame clonotypes and omits some of them. The sample gives about 83,000 clones, 85% to 95% of which show up once; under 35% is in the top ten. This material consisted of peripheral blood, taken 28 days after the second AZD1222 dose. These receptors came from an adult who received the AZD1222 COVID-19 vaccine.

The J gene is TRBJ1-4, the V gene TRBV7-9, with a possible D match to TRBD1 (5 bases). Germline CDR1 is SEHNR and CDR2 is FQNEAQ (reference sequence). V lost 3 bases to trimming and J lost 8 bases, with 13 bases between them. The CDR3 is 14 residues long. CDR3 loop: CASSFKQAGEKLFF. Here the CDR3 DNA reads TGTGCCAGCAGCTTTAAACAGGCTGGGGAAAAACTGTTTTTT.

J is TRBJ1-1 and V is TRBV6-6; TRBD1 agrees at 7 bases. The junction had 4 bases not matched to a gene; V was cut back by 5 bases and J by 1 base. The CDR3 consists of 14 residues. CDR1 is MNHNY and CDR2 is SVGAGI in the germline V gene (reference sequence). The CDR3 is CASSVDRRNTEAFF. The CDR3 bases are TGTGCCAGCAGTGTGGACAGGAGGAACACTGAAGCTTTCTTT.

V gene TRBV14 combines with J gene TRBJ2-3; a weak D match, TRBD1 (6 bases). CDR3 length: 16 amino acids. Germline V CDR1 and CDR2: SGHDN, FVKESK. The V gene lost 4 bases and the J gene lost 1 base, with 15 bases spanning the gap. The CDR3 loop is CASSPLTGGGTDTQYF. CDR3 nucleotides: TGTGCCAGCAGCCCATTGACAGGTGGGGGCACAGATACGCAGTATTTT.

The chain combines TRBV21-1 with TRBJ2-3; no check of the table's D call, TRBD1, against the DNA was made. TRBV21-1 is annotated as a pseudogene. CDR3 length: 17 amino acids. The DNA of the CDR3 is TGTGCCAGCAGTAGGGGCTCGAGGGACAGCCACACAGATACGCAGTATTTT. Protein: CASSRGSRDSHTDTQYF.

The chain combines TRBV18 with TRBJ1-1; TRBD1 aligns across 7 bases. Trimming at V came to 6 bases and at J to 7 bases, leaving 2 bases not matched to a gene. The CDR3 contains 11 residues. CDR1 KGHSH and CDR2 LQKENI come from the germline V gene. CDR3 residues: CASSHRGEAFF. The CDR3 region has the DNA TGTGCCAGCTCCCACAGGGGTGAAGCTTTCTTT.

The J gene is TRBJ1-5, the V gene TRBV6-5; 10 bases fit TRBD1. Trimming at V came to 5 bases and at J to 1 base, leaving 2 bases not matched to a gene. CDR1 MNHEY and CDR2 SVGAGI come from the germline V gene. This CDR3 is built from 15 residues. For the CDR3, the DNA is TGTGCCAGCAGTCGACAGGGGGCCAGCAATCAGCCCCAGCATTTT. This sequence encodes CASSRQGASNQPQHF.

The chain joins TRBV7-2 to TRBJ2-7; 10 bases align to TRBD1. The CDR3 consists of 15 residues. J lost 3 bases, V lost 10 bases, and 12 bases had no gene match. The germline CDR1 and CDR2 sequences are SGHTA and FQGNSA. CDR3 sequence: CAIRKGTGAYYEQYF. Written as DNA, the CDR3 is TGTGCCATCAGAAAGGGGACAGGGGCCTACTACGAGCAGTACTTC.

The V gene is TRBV27, the J gene TRBJ1-5, with TRBD1 matching over 10 bases. V trimming: 6 bases; J trimming: 6 bases; junction bases outside the gene matches: 11. This CDR3 is built from 16 residues. The germline V gene encodes CDR1 MNHEY and CDR2 SMNVEV (reference sequence). The CDR3 region has the DNA TGTGCCAGCAGCCCCTCTTCCGGGACAGGGGTTCAGCCCCAGCATTTT. Translated, it gives CASSPSSGTGVQPQHF.

The chain recombines TRBV5-1 with TRBJ2-1; no definite D call. The CDR3 consists of 14 residues. Looked up from germline, CDR1 is SGHRS and CDR2 is YFSETQ. Trimming pared 4 bases from V and 5 bases from J, leaving 13 bases between. The CDR3 here is CASSLGDRDNEQFF. CDR3 coding DNA: TGCGCCAGCAGCCTGGGCGACCGGGACAATGAGCAGTTCTTC.

The table lists this clone with a count of one. The V gene is TRBV6-5, the J gene TRBJ1-5; TRBD1 matches at 10 bases. The CDR3 totals 15 residues. V lost 6 bases, J lost 5 bases, and 7 bases stayed unmatched. Germline assignment: CDR1 MNHEY and CDR2 SVGAGI. Written as DNA, the CDR3 is TGTGCCAGCAGAATGGGACAGGGGAGAGATCAGCCCCAGCATTTT. Encoded protein: CASRMGQGRDQPQHF.

The chain links TRBV11-2 to TRBJ1-3, with TRBD1 as a possible D gene (6 bases). CDR3 size: 16 residues. CDR1 and CDR2 (germline): SGHAT, FQNNGV. With 5 bases removed from V and 4 bases from J, the gap between germline ends came to 18 bases. The CDR3 protein is CASSVHLPGAGNTIYF. The CDR3 bases are TGTGCCAGCAGCGTCCACTTGCCAGGGGCAGGAAACACCATATATTTT.

The J gene is TRBJ1-2, the V gene TRBV5-1; TRBD1 might be the D (6 bases). The ends were cut back, 4 bases at V and 4 bases at J, with 11 bases in the middle. CDR3 length: 13 residues. Germline V gives CDR1 SGHRS, CDR2 YFSETQ. CDR3 amino acids: CASSPEGGYGYTF. CDR3 in DNA: TGCGCCAGCAGCCCCGAAGGGGGCTATGGCTACACCTTC.

The V call is TRBV5-1, the J call TRBJ2-7; perhaps TRBD2 as D (5 bases). Trimming shortened V by 0 bases and J by 5 bases, and 6 bases separated the two germline ends. Germline CDR1 and CDR2: SGHRS and YFSETQ. This CDR3 spans 12 amino acids. CDR3 sequence: CASSLGEHEQYF. In DNA form, the CDR3 reads TGCGCCAGCAGCTTGGGGGAGCACGAGCAGTACTTC.

This chain joins TRBV5-6 and TRBJ2-2, with TRBD2 matching over 7 bases. CDR1 SGHDT and CDR2 YYEEEE come from the germline V gene. The junction had 7 bases not matched to a gene; V was cut back by 2 bases and J by 6 bases. The CDR3 has 15 amino acids. CDR3 nucleotides: TGTGCCAGCAGCTTCCGGCAAGGGAGGGCCGGGGAGCTGTTTTTT. It translates to CASSFRQGRAGELFF.

This clone was recorded only once. J is TRBJ2-6 and V is TRBV28, with TRBD2 as a possible D gene (7 bases). This CDR3 has 18 amino acids. Trimming stripped 2 bases from V and 1 base from J, with 15 bases between. Per the germline V gene, CDR1 is MDHEN and CDR2 is SYDVKM. CDR3 loop: CASSLGGAVISGANVLTF. The CDR3 nucleotides are TGTGCCAGCAGTTTAGGGGGGGCTGTAATATCTGGGGCCAACGTCCTGACTTTC. Combining the CDR3 with reference TRBV28 and TRBJ2-6 gives the whole variable domain DVKVTQSSRYLVKRTGEKVFLECVQDMDHENMFWYRQDPGLGLRLIYFSYDVKMKEKGDIPEGYSVSREKKERFSLILESASTNQTSMYLCASSLGGAVISGANVLTFGAGSRLTVL.

This chain connects TRBV6-1 to TRBJ2-6; perhaps TRBD1 as D (6 bases). The ends were cut back, 1 base at V and 2 bases at J, with 9 bases in the middle. The CDR3 sequence is 16 residues long. From germline, CDR1 is MNHNS and CDR2 SASEGT. This CDR3 is CASSEDAGAGANVLTF. The CDR3 nucleotides are TGTGCCAGCAGTGAAGACGCAGGGGCTGGGGCCAACGTCCTGACTTTC.

This clone was detected once. V gene TRBV27 combines with J gene TRBJ1-2; no reliable D call. CDR1 MNHEY and CDR2 SMNVEV come from the germline V gene (reference sequence). This CDR3 comprises 14 residues. V lost 3 bases and J 0 bases, leaving 8 bases between the germline ends. CDR3 coding DNA: TGTGCCAGCAGTTTGAGAGGCCCTAACTATGGCTACACCTTC. This gives the protein CASSLRGPNYGYTF.

V gene TRBV9 combines with J gene TRBJ1-2; TRBD1 might be the D (5 bases). Trimming took 2 bases from V and 5 from J, leaving 16 bases between them. Germline V CDR1 and CDR2: SGDLS, YYNGEE. This CDR3 is 15 amino acids long. The CDR3 DNA follows: TGTGCCAGCAGCGTTTACCGGGACGGACGGTATGGCTACACCTTC. Protein sequence: CASSVYRDGRYGYTF. Full variable domain (outside the CDR3, taken from reference TRBV9 and TRBJ1-2): DSGVTQTPKHLITATGQRVTLRCSPRSGDLSVYWYQQSLDQGLQFLIQYYNGEERAKGNILERFSAQQFPDLHSELNLSSLELGDSALYFCASSVYRDGRYGYTFGSGTRLTVV.

In nucleotides, the CDR3 is TGTGCCAGCAGCCGCGGACAGGGGAATTTCTACGAGCAGTACTTC. Translation: CASSRGQGNFYEQYF. V is TRBV6-2 or TRBV6-3 and J is TRBJ2-7; TRBD1 matches at 9 bases. The CDR3 is made up of 15 amino acids. V lost 6 bases and J lost 3; bases outside the gene matches: 9. Germline loops: CDR1 MNHEY, CDR2 SVGEGT.

The rearrangement uses TRBV5-6 and TRBJ2-3; D ambiguous. The CDR3 loop spans 14 amino acids. Trimming cost V 4 bases and J 3 bases, with 12 bases left between them. CDR1 SGHDT and CDR2 YYEEEE come from the germline V gene. DNA for the CDR3: TGTGCCAGCAGCAAGGAACGTGATACAGATACGCAGTATTTT. It encodes CASSKERDTDTQYF.

The chain recombines TRBV28 with TRBJ2-7; the D gene is possibly TRBD1 (6 bases). The CDR3 is made up of 14 amino acids. V was shortened by 1 base and J by 6 bases, with 13 bases between the two germline ends. Germline V gives CDR1 MDHEN, CDR2 SYDVKM. The CDR3, as DNA: TGTGCCAGCAGTTTATTAACAGGGACCCGCGAGCAGTACTTC. It yields the protein CASSLLTGTREQYF.

The V and J genes are TRBV7-3 and TRBJ2-5; unclear D gene. Trimming took 5 bases from V and 4 from J, leaving 8 bases between them. The CDR3 totals 12 residues. The germline CDR1 and CDR2 sequences are SGHTA and FQGTGA. CDR3 coding DNA: TGTGCCAGCAGCCTCTACGGAGAGACCCAGTACTTC. Its protein product is CASSLYGETQYF.

The V and J genes are TRBV18 and TRBJ2-3, with a weak D call TRBD1 (5 bases). Between the trimmed V and J ends, which lost 3 bases and 4 bases, there was a span of 5 bases. CDR1 KGHSH and CDR2 LQKENI come from the germline V gene. This CDR3 region has 12 residues. The CDR3 loop reads CASSPTADTQYF. For the CDR3, the DNA is TGTGCCAGCTCACCGACAGCAGATACGCAGTATTTT.

The gene calls are TRBV27 and TRBJ2-7, with D uncertain. The V gene's germline CDR1 is MNHEY and CDR2 SMNVEV (reference sequence). The CDR3 runs 13 residues. The V end lost 4 bases, the J end lost 2 bases, and 9 bases lay between the germline ends. The chain's CDR3 is CASSWDGAYEQYF. The CDR3 nucleotides are TGTGCCAGCAGTTGGGATGGAGCCTACGAGCAGTACTTC.

V is TRBV2 and J is TRBJ2-5, with D uncertain. The germline CDR1 and CDR2 sequences are SNHLY and FYNNEI. The CDR3 has 12 residues. Trimming shortened V by 7 bases and J by 4 bases, and 10 bases separated the two germline ends. The CDR3 DNA follows: TGTGCCAGCAAAAGGTCTCTAGAGACCCAGTACTTC. Translated: CASKRSLETQYF.

J is TRBJ2-3 and V is TRBV2; tentatively, D is TRBD1 (6 bases). Germline-derived CDR1 and CDR2 are SNHLY and FYNNEI. V lost 6 bases and J lost 3, with 19 bases in between. The CDR3 is 16 residues long. CDR3 DNA sequence: TGTGCCAGCAGGGGCACCAACAGGGTTCCGACAGATACGCAGTATTTT. Residues: CASRGTNRVPTDTQYF.

The rearrangement uses TRBV6-1 and TRBJ2-7; TRBD2 matches at 7 bases. V gave up 2 bases and J gave up 0 bases; unmatched junction bases: 4. Germline V gene sequence: CDR1 MNHNS, CDR2 SASEGT. The length of the CDR3 is 15 residues. The CDR3 DNA is TGTGCCAGCAGTGAACTAGCGGCAAGCTCCTACGAGCAGTACTTC. It encodes CASSELAASSYEQYF.

The V gene is TRBV7-9, the J gene TRBJ1-1; D not resolved. From germline, CDR1 is SEHNR and CDR2 FQNEAQ (reference sequence). This CDR3 spans 12 amino acids. Trimming cost V 5 bases and J 7 bases, with 11 bases left between them. The CDR3 reads CASSPNLSEAFF. The CDR3, as DNA: TGTGCCAGCAGCCCTAACCTAAGTGAAGCTTTCTTT.

This CDR3 is CASSLSLAGRNEQFF. DNA for the CDR3: TGTGCCAGCAGCTTATCCCTAGCGGGTAGAAATGAGCAGTTCTTC. The rearrangement links TRBV7-3 to TRBJ2-1; 8 bases agree with TRBD2. V shed 2 bases, J shed 7 bases, and the junction held 7 bases outside the gene matches. Germline CDR1 SGHTA, CDR2 FQGTGA. The CDR3 spans 15 residues.

The genes are TRBV27 and TRBJ2-3; no reliable D call. Looked up from germline, CDR1 is MNHEY and CDR2 is SMNVEV (reference sequence). V dropped 2 bases and J dropped 0 bases, with 6 bases sitting between them. The CDR3 extends over 14 amino acids. CDR3 DNA sequence: TGTGCCAGCAGTTTAGTGGCAAGCACAGATACGCAGTATTTT. Amino acids: CASSLVASTDTQYF.

The J gene is TRBJ1-3, the V gene TRBV7-8; 7 positions match TRBD1. Trimming cost V 0 bases and J 3 bases; bases outside gene matches: 5. Germline lookup yields CDR1 SGHVS and CDR2 FQNEAQ. The CDR3 sequence is 16 residues long. CDR3 nucleotides: TGTGCCAGCAGCTTAGCAGGGGGCGCGAATGGAAACACCATATATTTT. Amino acids: CASSLAGGANGNTIYF.